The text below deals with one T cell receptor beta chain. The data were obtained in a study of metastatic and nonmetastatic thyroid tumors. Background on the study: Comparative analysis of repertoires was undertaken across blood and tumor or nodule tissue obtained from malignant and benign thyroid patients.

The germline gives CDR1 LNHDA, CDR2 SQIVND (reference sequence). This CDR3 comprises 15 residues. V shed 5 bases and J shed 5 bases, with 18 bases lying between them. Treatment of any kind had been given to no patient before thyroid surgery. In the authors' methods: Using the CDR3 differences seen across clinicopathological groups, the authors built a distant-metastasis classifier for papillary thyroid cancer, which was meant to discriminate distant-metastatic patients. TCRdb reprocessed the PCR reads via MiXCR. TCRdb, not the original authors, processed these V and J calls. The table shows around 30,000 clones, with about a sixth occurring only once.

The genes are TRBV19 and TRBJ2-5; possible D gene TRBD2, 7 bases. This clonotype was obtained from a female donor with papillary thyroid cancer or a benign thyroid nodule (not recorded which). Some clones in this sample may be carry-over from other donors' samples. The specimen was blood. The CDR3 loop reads CASSPRVQGGETQYF. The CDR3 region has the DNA TGTGCCAGTAGTCCAAGAGTACAGGGAGGGGAGACCCAGTACTTC.